This passage covers 11 T cell receptor beta chains from one sample sequenced in a study of OX40 agonist ivuxolimab in advanced cancers. The data were produced by immunoSEQ multiplex PCR, yet TCRdb's version contains in-frame clones alone and is incomplete. The repertoire holds tens of thousands of clones, with approximately 90% as singletons. The sample here was CD4+ or CD8+ T cells sorted from blood, taken in a trial of the OX40 agonist ivuxolimab. These receptors originate from an adult with an advanced solid tumor such as melanoma, head and neck, liver or kidney cancer.

The chain joins TRBV19 to TRBJ2-7; 9 bases map to TRBD2. CDR3 length equals 14 residues. The J segment lost 5 bases and the V segment lost 3 bases, leaving 5 bases of the junction unmatched. In germline, CDR1 is LNHDA, CDR2 SQIVND (reference sequence). CDR3 bases: TGTGCCAGTAGTATCGGCGGGAGGGCGGACGAGCAGTACTTC. Protein product: CASSIGGRADEQYF.

This chain links TRBV27 with TRBJ2-7; 9 nucleotides agree with TRBD1. Germline assignment: CDR1 MNHEY and CDR2 SMNVEV (reference sequence). The junction had 9 bases not matched to a gene; V was cut back by 4 bases and J by 5 bases. The CDR3 has 15 amino acids. The CDR3, as DNA: TGTGCCAGCAGTTCCCCCGGGACAGGGCGGGACGAGCAGTACTTC. It is translated as CASSSPGTGRDEQYF.

The V and J genes are TRBV6-5 and TRBJ1-1, with 9 nucleotides matching TRBD1. CDR3 length: 11 amino acids. Trimming removed 2 bases from V and 12 bases from J; junction bases left unmatched: 1. The germline CDR1 and CDR2 sequences are MNHEY and SVGAGI. CDR3 protein: CASSYGTGTFF. Here the CDR3 DNA reads TGTGCCAGCAGTTACGGGACAGGGACTTTCTTT.

V gene TRBV7-8 combines with J gene TRBJ2-1; 15 nucleotides line up with TRBD2. Germline loops: CDR1 SGHVS, CDR2 FQNEAQ. The CDR3 is made up of 19 amino acids. The trim removed 3 bases at V and 6 bases at J, leaving 12 bases unmatched. The CDR3 sequence: CASSFFWTSGRVAGNEQFF. The CDR3, as DNA: TGTGCCAGCAGCTTTTTTTGGACTAGCGGGAGGGTAGCCGGCAATGAGCAGTTCTTC.

The chain is built from TRBV29-1 and TRBJ2-7, with D possibly called TRBD1 or TRBD2 (5 bases each). The CDR3 runs 11 residues. V lost 4 bases, J lost 2 bases, and 6 bases lay in between. Per germline, CDR1 SQVTM and CDR2 ANQGSEA. The CDR3, as DNA: TGCAGCGTTGGGGACGCCTACGAGCAGTACTTC. It codes for CSVGDAYEQYF.

The chain is built from TRBV4-1 and TRBJ2-7, with 7 bases lining up with TRBD1. Trimming removed 1 base from V and 6 bases from J; junction bases left unmatched: 3. The germline V gene encodes CDR1 MGHRA and CDR2 YSYEKL. CDR3 size: 13 residues. The CDR3 is CASSQVGQSEQYF. CDR3 nucleotides: TGCGCCAGCAGCCAAGTGGGACAGTCCGAGCAGTACTTC.

The chain uses TRBV6-1 and TRBJ2-3, with 9 positions matching TRBD2. V dropped 7 bases and J dropped 6; count of bases not matched to a gene: 11. Germline CDR1 MNHNS, CDR2 SASEGT. The CDR3 has 15 residues. The CDR3 nucleotides read TGTGCCAGCACCCGGGGTAGCGGGAGTCCCGATACGCAGTATTTT. Amino acids: CASTRGSGSPDTQYF.

V gene TRBV19 combines with J gene TRBJ2-1; 9 bases agree with TRBD1. The ends lost 5 bases at V and 4 bases at J; junction bases unmatched: 6. The CDR3 consists of 15 residues. CDR1 is LNHDA, CDR2 SQIVND, per germline (reference sequence). The CDR3 DNA reads TGTGCCAGTAGTTGGGGGGACAGGGAGTACAATGAGCAGTTCTTC. This gives the protein CASSWGDREYNEQFF.

The CDR3 sequence is CASSQPGTEPSIRYF. The CDR3 region has the DNA TGTGCCAGCAGCCAACCCGGGACGGAGCCCTCTATTCGGTACTTC. The chain combines TRBV14 with TRBJ2-7, with D tentatively TRBD1 or TRBD2 (5 bases each). Germline V gene data show CDR1 as SGHDN and CDR2 as FVKESK. The CDR3 totals 15 residues. V lost 2 bases to trimming and J lost 12 bases, with 23 bases between them. Drawing the rest from reference TRBV14 and TRBJ2-7, the complete variable domain is EAGVTQFPSHSVIEKGQTVTLRCDPISGHDNLYWYRRVMGKEIKFLLHFVKESKQDESGMPNNRFLAERTGGTYSTLKVQPAELEDSGVYFCASSQPGTEPSIRYFGPGTRLTVT.

Comment on this clone: A junction boundary mismatches the germline segment, possibly from a read error. CDR3 nucleotides: TGCGCCAGCAGCCAAGATGAGCTGGGATTACTCCGGTTC. This gives the protein CASSQDELGLLRF. The V and J genes are TRBV4-1 and TRBJ2-7; D is undetermined. Germline CDR1 MGHRA, CDR2 YSYEKL. The CDR3 loop spans 13 amino acids.

The chain carries TRBV4-1 and TRBJ1-1; D call uncertain. The germline V gene has CDR1 MGHRA and CDR2 YSYEKL. CDR3 length: 13 residues. Trimming left V 4 bases short and J 1 base short, with 7 bases between. DNA for the CDR3: TGCGCCAGCAGCCGCCAGTGGAACACTGAAGCTTTCTTT. As protein: CASSRQWNTEAFF.